These T cell receptor beta chains were read from a single sample in a study of T cell responses to AZD1222 COVID-19 vaccine. TCRdb's copy holds only in-frame clones and misses some; the assay was immunoSEQ multiplex PCR. The top ten clones hold around 17% of a sample with approximately 90,000 clones, approximately 89% of them seen once. This specimen consisted of peripheral blood, obtained on day 0 of AZD1222 vaccination. The receptors were gathered from an adult in good health. Both conserved end residues are part of each CDR3. The D gene is left open where the match is weak. Size is stated for part of the rows, as once, few or many counts, or as a class when the clone is expanded.

>.|TRBD1|TRBJ2-7|TRBV28
CASRTQGSDSYEQYF
TGTGCCAGCAGAACACAGGGGAGTGACTCCTACGAGCAGTACTTC
>once|.|TRBJ1-5|TRBV6-5
CATSIRVNQPQHF
TGTGCCACCAGCATCCGGGTTAATCAGCCCCAGCATTTT
>.|.|TRBJ1-4|TRBV19
CASSIRLSATNEKLFF
TGTGCCAGTAGTATACGGTTATCTGCAACTAATGAAAAACTGTTTTTT
>.|TRBD2|TRBJ2-1|TRBV5-1
CASSFPGSGGPHEQFF
TGCGCCAGCAGCTTTCCCGGGTCGGGAGGGCCCCATGAGCAGTTCTTC
>.|.|TRBJ2-7|TRBV19
CASRSRADYEQYF
TGTGCCAGTAGAAGTAGGGCTGACTACGAGCAGTACTTC
>.|.|TRBJ1-6|TRBV6-5
CASSYLITGTGSPLHF
TGTGCCAGCAGTTACCTAATTACAGGAACAGGTTCACCCCTCCACTTT
>.|.|TRBJ1-1|TRBV7-3
CASSLVPVRNTEAFF
TGTGCCAGCAGCTTAGTCCCTGTGAGGAACACTGAAGCTTTCTTT
>.|.|TRBJ1-1|TRBV2
CASSDRAGLEAFF
TGTGCCAGCAGTGATCGAGCAGGACTGGAAGCTTTCTTT
>.|.|TRBJ1-1|TRBV6-5
CASSLPLEAFF
TGTGCCAGCAGTCTCCCCCTTGAAGCTTTCTTT
>.|.|TRBJ2-5|TRBV11-3
CASSLGGTQETQYF
TGTGCCAGCAGCTTAGGGGGGACCCAAGAGACCCAGTACTTC
>.|.|TRBJ1-5|TRBV5-6
CASSLGGTMKPQHF
TGTGCCAGCAGCTTGGGAGGTACTATGAAGCCCCAGCATTTT
>.|.|TRBJ2-5|TRBV20-1
CSATQETQYF
TGCAGTGCTACCCAAGAGACCCAGTACTTC
>.|.|TRBJ2-1|TRBV7-2
CASSFTQGPWEQFF
TGTGCCAGCAGCTTTACGCAGGGGCCCTGGGAGCAGTTCTTC
>.|.|TRBJ1-5|TRBV6-5
CASTGTVNQPQHF
TGTGCCAGCACCGGGACGGTGAATCAGCCCCAGCATTTT
>.|TRBD1|TRBJ1-5|TRBV28
CASGAGGTYQPQHF
TGTGCCAGCGGCGCAGGGGGGACTTATCAGCCCCAGCATTTT
>.|.|TRBJ1-3|TRBV14
CASSQTWRTIYF
TGTGCCAGCAGCCAAACTTGGCGCACCATATATTTT
>.|.|TRBJ2-1|TRBV7-9
CASSLLADQRNEQFF
TGTGCCAGCAGCTTACTAGCAGATCAGAGAAATGAGCAGTTCTTC